A selection of T cell receptor beta chains follows, all from one sample in a study of CD8 T cells in Susac syndrome. TCRdb re-called the immunoSEQ multiplex PCR reads with MiXCR, one entry per CDR3 protein. Among around 100,000 distinct CDR3 sequences listed, around 96% were seen once. The sample comprised CD8+ T cells from PBMCs. The receptors were sampled from a human donor with Susac syndrome. Each CDR3 is given with its conserved first and last residue. The D gene is left open where the match is weak. Clone size, where shown, is once, few, many, or a class for clones that have expanded.

TRBJ2-6,-,once,TRBV5-1,CASSSRDTGSSGANVLTF,TGCGCCAGCAGCTCCCGGGACACTGGCAGCTCTGGGGCCAACGTCCTGACTTTC
TRBJ2-5,-,-,TRBV5-4,CASSSWDIVEETQYF,TGTGCCAGCAGCTCCTGGGACATCGTAGAAGAGACCCAGTACTTC
TRBJ2-7,-,-,TRBV12-5,CASGLRFPGQYF,TGTGCTAGTGGCCTACGGTTCCCAGGGCAGTACTTC
TRBJ2-5,-,-,TRBV24-1,CATSRGGNRETQYF,TGTGCCACCAGTCGTGGGGGGAATAGAGAGACCCAGTACTTC
TRBJ2-5,-,-,TRBV6-1,CASSELAGTQETQYF,TGTGCCAGCAGTGAGCTGGCAGGGACACAAGAGACCCAGTACTTC
TRBJ1-1,-,-,TRBV9,CASSDDVEAFF,TGTGCCAGCAGCGATGATGTTGAAGCTTTCTTT
TRBJ1-3,TRBD1,-,TRBV5-4,CASSSRGTSSGNTIYF,TGTGCCAGCAGCTCCAGGGGGACCTCCTCTGGAAACACCATATATTTT
TRBJ1-2,-,-,TRBV18,CASSPVEVGYTF,TGTGCCAGCTCACCCGTGGAGGTTGGCTACACCTTC
TRBJ2-1,-,-,TRBV4-2,CASSQGPNEQFF,TGTGCCAGCAGCCAGGGCCCCAATGAGCAGTTCTTC
TRBJ2-2,-,-,TRBV5-1,CASTQGTYTGELFF,TGCGCCAGCACCCAGGGGACCTACACCGGGGAGCTGTTTTTT